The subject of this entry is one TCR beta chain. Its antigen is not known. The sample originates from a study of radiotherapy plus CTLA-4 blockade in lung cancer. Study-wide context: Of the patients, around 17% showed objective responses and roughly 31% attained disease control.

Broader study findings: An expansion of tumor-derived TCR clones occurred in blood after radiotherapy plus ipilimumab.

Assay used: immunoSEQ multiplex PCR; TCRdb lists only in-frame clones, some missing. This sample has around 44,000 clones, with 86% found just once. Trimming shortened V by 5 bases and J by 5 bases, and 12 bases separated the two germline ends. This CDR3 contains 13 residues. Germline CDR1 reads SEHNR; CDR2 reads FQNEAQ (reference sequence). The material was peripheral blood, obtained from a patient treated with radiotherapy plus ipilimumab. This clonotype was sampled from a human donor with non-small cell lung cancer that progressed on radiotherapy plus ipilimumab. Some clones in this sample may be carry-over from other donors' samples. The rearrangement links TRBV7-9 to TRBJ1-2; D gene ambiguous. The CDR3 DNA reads TGTGCCAGCAGCCAAAGAGGTTCTTATGGCTACACCTTC. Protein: CASSQRGSYGYTF.